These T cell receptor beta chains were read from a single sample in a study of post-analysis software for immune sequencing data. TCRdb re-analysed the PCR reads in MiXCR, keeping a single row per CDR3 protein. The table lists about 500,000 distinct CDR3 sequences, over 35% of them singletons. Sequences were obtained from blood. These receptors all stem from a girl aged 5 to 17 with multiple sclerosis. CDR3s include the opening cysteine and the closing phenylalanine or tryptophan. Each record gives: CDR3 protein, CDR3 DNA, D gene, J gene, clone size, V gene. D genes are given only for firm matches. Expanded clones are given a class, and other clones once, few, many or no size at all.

CASRGGGAYEQYF,TGTGCCAGCAGGGGTGGAGGTGCCTACGAGCAGTACTTC,-,TRBJ2-7,-,TRBV28
CASSLEEGRLNEQFF,TGTGCTAGCAGCTTAGAGGAGGGCCGGTTGAATGAGCAGTTCTTC,-,TRBJ2-1,-,TRBV7-7
CASSLYGGPQEAQYF,TGTGCCAGCAGTTTATATGGGGGTCCCCAAGAGGCCCAGTACTTC,-,TRBJ2-5,-,TRBV27
CASRPPRGGVYNEQFF,TGTGCCAGCAGGCCGCCTAGGGGAGGGGTTTACAATGAGCAGTTCTTC,TRBD2,TRBJ2-1,few,TRBV27
CASNQGARGYTF,TGTGCCAGCAATCAGGGGGCGCGAGGCTACACCTTC,TRBD1,TRBJ1-2,-,TRBV28
CASSLRHTGGDNYGYTF,TGTGCCAGCAGTCTCAGACATACAGGGGGCGATAACTATGGCTACACCTTC,TRBD1,TRBJ1-2,-,TRBV12-3/TRBV12-4
CSAYLAGGQHEQFF,TGCAGTGCTTACCTAGCAGGAGGGCAGCATGAGCAGTTCTTC,-,TRBJ2-1,-,TRBV20-1
CASSGRSGGTDTQYF,TGTGCCAGCAGCGGACGGAGTGGGGGCACAGATACGCAGTATTTT,-,TRBJ2-3,few,TRBV5-4
CASSEEGLAVETQYF,TGTGCCAGCAGTGAAGAGGGACTAGCCGTGGAGACCCAGTACTTC,TRBD2,TRBJ2-5,-,TRBV2
CASSFVIPDSPYEQYF,TGTGCCAGCAGTTTTGTGATACCGGACAGTCCCTACGAGCAGTACTTC,-,TRBJ2-7,-,TRBV12-3/TRBV12-4
CASTRTPYNEQFF,TGTGCCAGCACCAGGACACCTTACAATGAGCAGTTCTTC,-,TRBJ2-1,once,TRBV7-9
CASSLVLGTSSYNEQFF,TGTGCCAGCAGTTTAGTTCTGGGGACGAGCTCCTACAATGAGCAGTTCTTC,-,TRBJ2-1,-,TRBV12-3/TRBV12-4
CASRQYNSPLHF,TGTGCCAGCAGACAATATAATTCACCCCTCCACTTT,-,TRBJ1-6,few,TRBV6-6
CASSLVPNIQYF,TGTGCCAGCAGCTTGGTTCCGAACATTCAGTACTTC,-,TRBJ2-4,few,TRBV7-2
CASSNFRTGTSYEQYF,TGTGCCAGCAGCAACTTCCGGACAGGCACCTCCTACGAGCAGTACTTC,TRBD1,TRBJ2-7,-,TRBV27
CSGLWTENEKLFF,TGCAGCGGACTTTGGACGGAGAATGAAAAACTGTTTTTT,-,TRBJ1-4,-,TRBV29-1
CATSRDQGYGYTF,TGTGCCACCAGCAGAGATCAGGGATATGGCTACACCTTC,-,TRBJ1-2,-,TRBV15
CASMRPYGNEQFF,TGTGCCAGCATGCGTCCTTACGGCAATGAGCAGTTCTTC,-,TRBJ2-1,once,TRBV27
CSAGEPSGSYEQYF,TGCAGTGCTGGAGAGCCTAGCGGGTCCTACGAGCAGTACTTC,TRBD2,TRBJ2-7,-,TRBV20-1
CASSEVRPSALLGTGHNEQFF,TGTGCCAGCAGTGAAGTTAGGCCCTCGGCTCTCCTAGGGACAGGTCACAATGAGCAGTTCTTC,TRBD1,TRBJ2-1,-,TRBV6-1
CASSWGDRVPYEQYF,TGCGCCAGCAGCTGGGGGGACAGGGTGCCCTACGAGCAGTACTTC,TRBD1,TRBJ2-7,-,TRBV5-1
CSASGLAPFYEQYF,TGCAGTGCTAGCGGACTAGCTCCCTTCTACGAGCAGTACTTC,TRBD2,TRBJ2-7,-,TRBV20-1
CASSGRGQGENIQYF,TGTGCCAGCAGCGGCAGGGGACAGGGAGAAAACATTCAGTACTTC,TRBD1,TRBJ2-4,once,TRBV9
CSVEDDFYEQYF,TGCAGCGTTGAAGATGACTTCTACGAGCAGTACTTC,-,TRBJ2-7,-,TRBV29-1
CASSLVGLRTDTQYF,TGTGCCAGCAGCTTGGTCGGACTACGCACAGATACGCAGTATTTT,-,TRBJ2-3,-,TRBV5-4
CSVESGSLEAFF,TGCAGCGTTGAATCAGGGTCTCTTGAAGCTTTCTTT,-,TRBJ1-1,few,TRBV29-1
CASSPLGGANKQFF,TGCGCCAGCAGCCCCTTGGGCGGGGCGAATAAGCAGTTCTTC,-,TRBJ2-1,-,TRBV4-3
CASCRRPADEQFF,TGTGCCAGCTGTAGGCGACCGGCTGATGAGCAGTTCTTC,-,TRBJ2-1,once,TRBV9
CASSHSGAEQYF,TGTGCCAGCAGCCATTCGGGGGCCGAGCAGTACTTC,-,TRBJ2-7,-,TRBV3-1
CSARTPGLGELFF,TGCAGCGCAAGGACCCCGGGACTAGGGGAGCTGTTTTTT,TRBD2,TRBJ2-2,few,TRBV29-1
CASSLPTSDEQFF,TGTGCCAGCAGCCTCCCCACTAGTGATGAGCAGTTCTTC,-,TRBJ2-1,-,TRBV7-2
CASSLGARETQYF,TGCGCCAGCAGCTTGGGGGCGAGGGAGACCCAGTACTTC,-,TRBJ2-5,-,TRBV5-1
CASIALSGSPYEQYF,TGTGCCAGCATTGCCCTTAGCGGGAGCCCTTACGAGCAGTACTTC,TRBD2,TRBJ2-7,-,TRBV28
CASSQEGQTSYEQYF,TGCGCCAGCAGCCAGGAGGGACAGACAAGCTACGAGCAGTACTTC,-,TRBJ2-7,-,TRBV4-1
CASSFVTGSYEQYF,TGTGCCAGCAGCTTTGTTACAGGCTCCTACGAGCAGTACTTC,-,TRBJ2-7,few,TRBV7-2
CSAPGTANEKLFF,TGCAGTGCTCCCGGGACAGCTAATGAAAAACTGTTTTTT,TRBD1,TRBJ1-4,few,TRBV20-1
CASRTSGPYNEQYF,TGTGCCAGCCGAACTAGCGGACCTTACAATGAGCAGTACTTC,TRBD2,TRBJ2-7,-,TRBV12-3/TRBV12-4
CASSLEPSGSGADTQYF,TGCGCCAGCAGCTTGGAGCCTAGCGGGAGTGGAGCAGATACGCAGTATTTT,TRBD2,TRBJ2-3,-,TRBV5-1
CASSRQGGNEQFF,TGTGCCAGCAGTCGACAGGGGGGCAATGAGCAGTTCTTC,TRBD1,TRBJ2-1,-,TRBV28
CSARTGGSSNQPQHF,TGCAGTGCGCGGACAGGGGGCTCGAGCAATCAGCCCCAGCATTTT,TRBD1,TRBJ1-5,-,TRBV20-1
CSVRTGQDKFDTETQYF,TGCAGCGTCAGAACGGGACAGGACAAATTCGACACGGAGACCCAGTACTTC,TRBD1,TRBJ2-5,few,TRBV29-1
CASSHSSARGTDTQYF,TGTGCCAGCAGTCACTCTAGCGCAAGAGGCACAGATACGCAGTATTTT,-,TRBJ2-3,-,TRBV6-5
CASSFTSGYEQYF,TGCGCCAGCAGCTTTACTAGCGGGTACGAGCAGTACTTC,TRBD2,TRBJ2-7,-,TRBV5-1
CASRGTGTNTEAFF,TGTGCCAGCAGGGGGACAGGGACGAACACTGAAGCTTTCTTT,TRBD1,TRBJ1-1,-,TRBV6-2/TRBV6-3
CSVEVPSYEQYF,TGCAGCGTTGAGGTCCCCTCCTACGAGCAGTACTTC,-,TRBJ2-7,many,TRBV29-1
CSAERTSGTYEQYF,TGCAGTGCCGAACGAACTAGCGGGACCTACGAGCAGTACTTC,TRBD2,TRBJ2-7,-,TRBV20-1
CASSPHRLDTYYGYTF,TGTGCCAGCAGCCCTCACAGATTGGACACTTACTATGGCTACACCTTC,-,TRBJ1-2,few,TRBV4-2
CASSGASNRGNTEAFF,TGTGCCAGCAGTGGGGCATCCAACAGGGGGAACACTGAAGCTTTCTTT,TRBD1,TRBJ1-1,once,TRBV25-1
CASSGRGPFFGEQYF,TGTGCCAGCAGTGGCAGGGGGCCCTTCTTCGGCGAGCAGTACTTC,TRBD1,TRBJ2-7,few,TRBV27
CASSPNGLGLRALNEQFF,TGTGCCAGCAGCCCGAATGGGTTAGGACTCCGAGCACTTAATGAGCAGTTCTTC,-,TRBJ2-1,-,TRBV7-3
CASRYTRGGDNEEFF,TGTGCCAGCAGGTACACCCGTGGGGGGGACAATGAGGAGTTCTTC,-,TRBJ2-1,-,TRBV7-3
CSASVEGGYSNQPQHF,TGCAGTGCTAGTGTGGAGGGTGGTTATAGCAATCAGCCCCAGCATTTT,-,TRBJ1-5,-,TRBV20-1
CASSGDRAYTEAFF,TGTGCCAGCAGCGGGGACAGGGCGTACACTGAAGCTTTCTTT,TRBD1,TRBJ1-1,-,TRBV2
CATSSIRDSRGEQFF,TGTGCCACCAGCAGTATCCGGGACTCCCGCGGTGAGCAGTTCTTC,-,TRBJ2-1,-,TRBV15
CASSYGTGPPYEQYF,TGTGCCAGCAGTTACGGGACAGGGCCGCCCTACGAGCAGTACTTC,TRBD1,TRBJ2-7,many,TRBV6-6
CASSVGGLAVPHNEQFF,TGTGCCAGCAGCGTAGGGGGACTAGCGGTTCCGCACAATGAGCAGTTCTTC,TRBD2,TRBJ2-1,few,TRBV9
CASSATASYGYTF,TGTGCCAGCAGCGCGACAGCTAGTTATGGCTACACCTTC,-,TRBJ1-2,-,TRBV27